The 26 T cell receptor beta chains below come from one sample, sequenced in a study of response to subunit inactivated influenza vaccine. A single record per CDR3 protein comes from TCRdb applying MiXCR to the RT-PCR reads. The data show around 530,000 distinct CDR3 sequences, over 9.5% seen once. The sequencing here drew on PBMCs from blood, taken on the day of vaccination. These receptors originate from a man aged 45-65 years who received an inactivated influenza vaccine.

The gene calls are TRBV5-1 and TRBJ2-7; 7 bases agree with TRBD1. This CDR3 contains 16 residues. CDR1 is SGHRS and CDR2 is YFSETQ in the germline V gene. The V gene end was trimmed by 4 bases and the J gene end by 0 bases; junction bases not matched to a gene: 10. The CDR3 protein is CASSGIGGFSSYEQYF. The CDR3 coding sequence is TGCGCCAGCAGCGGGATAGGGGGCTTTAGCTCCTACGAGCAGTACTTC.

This clonotype was recorded a few times. The chain has TRBV6-2 or TRBV6-3 and TRBJ2-7; 8 nucleotides line up with TRBD1. V dropped 6 bases and J dropped 1; count of bases not matched to a gene: 8. The CDR3 totals 15 residues. The germline CDR1 and CDR2 sequences are MNHEY and SVGEGT. The CDR3: CASRRQGKSSYEQYF. Written as DNA, the CDR3 is TGTGCCAGCAGGCGACAGGGGAAGAGTTCCTACGAGCAGTACTTC.

A few counts support this clonotype. The chain employs TRBV12-3 or TRBV12-4 and TRBJ2-7, with 11 bases matching TRBD2. Unmatched junction bases numbered 18, after V lost 5 bases and J lost 9 bases. This CDR3 has 17 residues. The CDR3 DNA follows: TGTGCCAGCAGTGGGACTAGCGGCGGACGCCTCTCTACCGGGCAGTACTTC. The encoded protein is CASSGTSGGRLSTGQYF.

This clonotype has just a few counts. The chain couples TRBV3-1 to TRBJ2-5, with D uncertain. This CDR3 region has 16 residues. Germline V CDR1 and CDR2: LGHDT, YNNKEL (reference sequence). V was pared by 6 bases and J by 5 bases, with 22 bases between. The CDR3 nucleotides read TGTGCCAGCAGTTCGCCGTATCTTTGGGCGCCGGAGACCCAGTACTTC. This gives the protein CASSSPYLWAPETQYF.

This clonotype was found a few times. The rearrangement links TRBV5-8 to TRBJ1-2; D is uncertain. The germline V and J ends were trimmed by 2 bases and 1 base, with 9 bases remaining between them. The CDR3 consists of 14 residues. CDR1 is SGHTS, CDR2 YDEGEE, per germline. The CDR3 DNA reads as TGTGCCAGCAGCTTAGTTCGACTTAACTATGGCTACACCTTC. It encodes CASSLVRLNYGYTF. The full variable domain, with the rest looked up from reference TRBV5-8 and TRBJ1-2, is EAGVTQSPTHLIKTRGQQATLRCSPISGHTSVYWYQQALGLGLQFLLWYDEGEERNRGNFPPRFSGRQFPNYSSELNVNALELEDSALYLCASSLVRLNYGYTFGSGTRLTVV.

V gene TRBV2 combines with J gene TRBJ2-7; TRBD1 aligns across 9 bases. The CDR3 covers 14 residues. V gave up 5 bases and J gave up 7 bases; unmatched junction bases: 9. Germline V CDR1 and CDR2: SNHLY, FYNNEI. The chain's CDR3 is CASSPGQGLLEQYF. CDR3 DNA: TGTGCCAGCAGTCCGGGACAGGGACTCCTTGAGCAGTACTTC.

As for this clonotype: This may come from a read error, since a much larger clone is one base off. This chain joins TRBV4-3 and TRBJ2-7; 11 bases line up with TRBD1. Germline CDR1 LGHNA, CDR2 YSLEER. The CDR3 length is 15 residues. CDR3 nucleotide sequence: TGCGCCAGCAGCTTAAGGACAGGGGGCTCCTACGAGCTGTACTTC. Translation: CASSLRTGGSYELYF.

This clonotype appeared a few times. The chain employs TRBV29-1 and TRBJ2-1; D is unclear. The CDR3 spans 19 residues. Between the trimmed V and J ends, which lost 1 base and 0 bases, there was a span of 22 bases. CDR1 is SQVTM and CDR2 is ANQGSEA in the germline V gene. CDR3 protein: CSVEGSKAIPDNSYNEQFF. CDR3 in DNA: TGCAGCGTTGAAGGGTCTAAAGCGATCCCTGACAACTCCTACAATGAGCAGTTCTTC.

The genes are TRBV21-1 and TRBJ2-2; TRBD1, the D gene given by the table, was not confirmed from the DNA. TRBV21-1 is a pseudogene. The CDR3 length is 15 residues. The CDR3 DNA is TGTGCCAGCAGCAAAGGGGGCACCAACACCGGGGAGCTGTTTTTT. Protein: CASSKGGTNTGELFF.

This clonotype was seen a few times. The chain is built from TRBV20-1 and TRBJ2-1; 9 bases map to TRBD2. The V gene end was trimmed by 7 bases and the J gene end by 7 bases; junction bases not matched to a gene: 5. Germline V lookup: CDR1 DFQATT, CDR2 SNEGSKA (reference sequence). This CDR3 spans 12 amino acids. The CDR3 DNA is TGCAGTGGGGCGACTAGCGGAAATGAGCAGTTCTTC. Its translation: CSGATSGNEQFF.

The sample holds a few counts of this clonotype. The rearrangement uses TRBV12-3 or TRBV12-4 and TRBJ1-5, with a weak D call TRBD1 (6 bases). Trimming removed 4 bases at V and 3 bases at J, with 10 bases between. CDR3 length equals 14 residues. The CDR3 nucleotides are TGTGCCAGCAGTTACAGGGTAAACAATCAGCCCCAGCATTTT. This encodes CASSYRVNNQPQHF.

This clonotype showed up just a few times. The gene calls are TRBV10-3 and TRBJ2-7; D uncertain. CDR3 length: 12 amino acids. Germline V gene data show CDR1 as ENHRY and CDR2 as SYGVKD. V was trimmed by 1 base and J by 9 bases, leaving 10 bases between them. The CDR3 here is CAISEYSSGQYF. CDR3 sequence (DNA): TGTGCCATCAGTGAGTATAGCTCCGGGCAGTACTTC.

This chain uses TRBV20-1 with TRBJ2-2; 7 positions agree with TRBD2. Unmatched junction bases numbered 9, after V lost 0 bases and J lost 5 bases. The germline V gene has CDR1 DFQATT and CDR2 SNEGSKA (reference sequence). The CDR3 has 16 residues. The CDR3 loop is CSARDPGRHWTGELFF. The CDR3 DNA is TGCAGTGCTAGAGATCCCGGGAGGCATTGGACCGGGGAGCTGTTTTTT.

The rearrangement uses TRBV7-8 and TRBJ2-5; 9 nucleotides agree with TRBD2. The CDR3 spans 16 residues. V dropped 3 bases and J dropped 2; count of bases not matched to a gene: 7. Germline values: CDR1 SGHVS, CDR2 FQNEAQ. The chain's CDR3 is CASSFEAGGLQETQYF. The CDR3 DNA is TGTGCCAGCAGCTTTGAAGCGGGGGGACTACAAGAGACCCAGTACTTC.

This chain connects TRBV28 to TRBJ2-1, with 8 positions matching TRBD2. Looked up from germline, CDR1 is MDHEN and CDR2 is SYDVKM. The CDR3 extends over 13 amino acids. In nucleotides, the CDR3 is TGTGCTTCCTTCGGGAGGGCCCGCAATGAGCAGTTCTTC. It encodes CASFGRARNEQFF.

The V call is TRBV7-2, the J call TRBJ2-7; D is possibly TRBD1 (7 bases). Per germline, CDR1 SGHTA and CDR2 FQGNSA. V was cut by 3 bases and J by 9 bases, with 18 bases left in between. The CDR3 runs to 14 residues. The CDR3 sequence: CASSLRERGQVQYF. CDR3 nucleotide sequence: TGTGCCAGCAGCTTGCGGGAAAGGGGGCAGGTGCAGTACTTC.

The rearrangement joins TRBV24-1 to TRBJ1-1; D call uncertain. V was shortened by 1 base and J by 5 bases, with 7 bases between the two germline ends. Germline V gene lookup returns CDR1 KGHDR and CDR2 SFDVKD. The CDR3 runs to 13 residues. The CDR3 bases are TGTGCCACCAGTGATTTCGGGCATACTGAAGCTTTCTTT. It yields the protein CATSDFGHTEAFF.

This chain links TRBV30 with TRBJ2-1; D is undetermined. Germline V gene lookup returns CDR1 GTSNPN and CDR2 SVGIG (reference sequence). The CDR3 totals 14 residues. Trimming took off 3 bases at V and 0 bases at J, with 9 bases between the two ends. CDR3 DNA: TGTGCCTGGAGCGGACCGAGCTCCTACAATGAGCAGTTCTTC. Its translation is CAWSGPSSYNEQFF.

This clonotype was found a few times. The genes are TRBV5-1 and TRBJ1-1; TRBD1 might be the D (6 bases). The V end was cut by 7 bases, the J end by 1 base, with 14 bases between. CDR1 is SGHRS and CDR2 is YFSETQ in the germline V gene. The CDR3 is made up of 14 amino acids. The CDR3 sequence is CASSNSGQNTEAFF. The CDR3 DNA follows: TGCGCCAGCTCGAACTCGGGACAGAACACTGAAGCTTTCTTT.

A few counts support this clonotype. This rearrangement joins TRBV7-6 to TRBJ2-5, with D unclear. Trimming took off 5 bases at V and 0 bases at J, with 10 bases between the two ends. Germline V gives CDR1 SGHVS, CDR2 FNYEAQ. CDR3 size: 14 residues. Written as DNA, the CDR3 is TGTGCCAGCAGCCCACCGGGTAACCAAGAGACCCAGTACTTC. Translated: CASSPPGNQETQYF.

This clonotype was detected a few times. The chain carries TRBV20-1 and TRBJ2-5; tentative D call: TRBD1 (5 bases). The CDR3 is made up of 14 amino acids. Trimming cost V 2 bases and J 4 bases, with 14 bases left between them. In germline, CDR1 is DFQATT, CDR2 SNEGSKA (reference sequence). The CDR3 nucleotides read TGCAGTGCTAGACCAGCAAATGGGGCAGAGACCCAGTACTTC. Protein sequence: CSARPANGAETQYF.

This clonotype has at least ten counts. As DNA, the CDR3 is TGCGCCAGCAGCCAAACCCGGGACGCCTTTTTTGAGCAGTTCTTC. This encodes CASSQTRDAFFEQFF. The rearrangement uses TRBV4-1 and TRBJ2-1; D could derive from TRBD1 or TRBD2 (5 bases each). The germline V and J ends were trimmed by 2 bases and 9 bases, with 17 bases remaining between them. From germline, CDR1 is MGHRA and CDR2 YSYEKL. CDR3 size: 15 residues.

This clonotype has only a few counts. The V and J genes are TRBV7-3 and TRBJ2-4, with 8 nucleotides matching TRBD1. With V trimmed by 3 bases and J by 7 bases, 11 bases remained unmatched. CDR1 is SGHTA, CDR2 FQGTGA, per germline. This CDR3 contains 16 residues. CDR3 DNA sequence: TGTGCCAGCAGCTTGTTCGACAGGGGAAGGGCGAACATTCAGTACTTC. Its protein is CASSLFDRGRANIQYF.

Only a few counts were recorded for this clonotype. V is TRBV6-1 and J is TRBJ2-5, with 7 nucleotides matching TRBD2. The CDR3 consists of 17 residues. V was clipped by 7 bases and J by 5 bases; unmatched bases: 19. Germline V CDR1 and CDR2: MNHNS, SASEGT. CDR3 coding DNA: TGTGCCAGCAACCTAGGGCCGCTTAGCGGGCAGGCGGAGACCCAGTACTTC. Translating gives CASNLGPLSGQAETQYF.

This clonotype came up many times. The chain couples TRBV5-6 to TRBJ2-1, with TRBD2 identical over 13 bases. This CDR3 has 17 amino acids. V lost 2 bases and J lost 3; bases outside the gene matches: 5. CDR1 and CDR2 (germline): SGHDT, YYEEEE. CDR3 sequence reads: CASSLLAGGGNYNEQFF. CDR3 DNA: TGTGCCAGCAGCTTACTAGCGGGAGGGGGGAACTACAATGAGCAGTTCTTC.

This clonotype was found many times. The V and J genes are TRBV11-1 and TRBJ2-3, with 10 positions matching TRBD2. The germline V gene encodes CDR1 SGHAT and CDR2 FQDESV (reference sequence). The J segment lost 2 bases and the V segment lost 3 bases, leaving 11 bases of the junction unmatched. This CDR3 has 18 amino acids. The CDR3 region is CASSFGLAGVHLTDTQYF. CDR3 nucleotides: TGTGCCAGCAGCTTCGGGCTAGCGGGAGTTCACCTCACAGATACGCAGTATTTT.